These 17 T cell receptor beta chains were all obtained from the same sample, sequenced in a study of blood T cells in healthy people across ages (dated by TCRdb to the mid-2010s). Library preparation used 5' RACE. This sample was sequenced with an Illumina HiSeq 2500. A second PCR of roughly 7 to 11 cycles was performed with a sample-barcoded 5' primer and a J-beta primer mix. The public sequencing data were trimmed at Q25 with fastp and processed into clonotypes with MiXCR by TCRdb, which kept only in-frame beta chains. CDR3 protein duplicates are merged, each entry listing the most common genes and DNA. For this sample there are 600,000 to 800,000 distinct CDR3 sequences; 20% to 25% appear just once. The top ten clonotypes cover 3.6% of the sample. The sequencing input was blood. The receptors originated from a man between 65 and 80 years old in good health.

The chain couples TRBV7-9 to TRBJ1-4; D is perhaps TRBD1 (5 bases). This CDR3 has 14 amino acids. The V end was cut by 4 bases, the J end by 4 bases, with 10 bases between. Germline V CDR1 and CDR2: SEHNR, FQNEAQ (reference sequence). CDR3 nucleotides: TGTGCCAGCAGCTCAGGGATCCTTAATGAAAAACTGTTTTTT. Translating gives CASSSGILNEKLFF.

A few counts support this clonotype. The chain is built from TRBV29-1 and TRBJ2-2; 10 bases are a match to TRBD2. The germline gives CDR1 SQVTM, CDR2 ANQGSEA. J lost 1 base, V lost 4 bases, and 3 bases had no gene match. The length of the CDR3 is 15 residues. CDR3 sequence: CSVGRTSGNTGELFF. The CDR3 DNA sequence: TGCAGCGTTGGCCGGACTAGCGGGAACACCGGGGAGCTGTTTTTT.

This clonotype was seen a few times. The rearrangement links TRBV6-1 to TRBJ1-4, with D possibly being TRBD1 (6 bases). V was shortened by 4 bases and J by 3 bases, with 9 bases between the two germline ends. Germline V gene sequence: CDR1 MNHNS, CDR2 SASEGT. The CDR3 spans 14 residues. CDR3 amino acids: CASSGNRANEKLFF. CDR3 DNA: TGTGCCAGCAGTGGGAACAGGGCTAATGAAAAACTGTTTTTT.

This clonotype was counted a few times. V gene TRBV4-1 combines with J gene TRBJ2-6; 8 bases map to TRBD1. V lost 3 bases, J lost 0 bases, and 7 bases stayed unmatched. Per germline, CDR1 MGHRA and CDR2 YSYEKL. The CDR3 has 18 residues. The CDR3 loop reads CASSHVRDRSSGANVLTF. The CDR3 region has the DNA TGCGCCAGCAGCCATGTCCGGGACAGGTCCTCTGGGGCCAACGTCCTGACTTTC.

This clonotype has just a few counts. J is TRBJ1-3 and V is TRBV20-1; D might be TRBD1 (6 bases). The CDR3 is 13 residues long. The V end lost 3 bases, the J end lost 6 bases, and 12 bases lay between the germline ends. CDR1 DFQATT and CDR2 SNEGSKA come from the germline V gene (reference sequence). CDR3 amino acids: CSASEGEVNTIYF. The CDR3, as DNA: TGCAGTGCTAGTGAGGGGGAAGTAAACACCATATATTTT.

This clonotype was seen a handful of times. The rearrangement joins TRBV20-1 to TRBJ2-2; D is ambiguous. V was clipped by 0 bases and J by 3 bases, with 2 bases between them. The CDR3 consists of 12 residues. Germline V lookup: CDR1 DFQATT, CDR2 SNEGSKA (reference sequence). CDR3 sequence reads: CSAREDTGELFF. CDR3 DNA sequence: TGCAGTGCTAGAGAAGACACCGGGGAGCTGTTTTTT.

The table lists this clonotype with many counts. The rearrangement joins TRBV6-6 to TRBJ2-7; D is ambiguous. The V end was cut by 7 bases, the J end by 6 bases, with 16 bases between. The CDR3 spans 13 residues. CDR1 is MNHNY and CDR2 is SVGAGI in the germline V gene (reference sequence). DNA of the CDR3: TGTGCCAGCAATATGGGTCCTGGGCCCGAGCAGTACTTC. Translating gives CASNMGPGPEQYF.

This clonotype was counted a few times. CDR3 residues: CASSLRDRGRESNEKLFF. CDR3 sequence (DNA): TGCGCCAGCAGCCTGAGGGACAGGGGGCGTGAGTCTAATGAAAAACTGTTTTTT. The chain has TRBV4-1 and TRBJ1-4; 12 nucleotides agree with TRBD1. The V segment lost 4 bases and the J segment 3 bases; nucleotides outside the gene matches: 9. Per germline, CDR1 MGHRA and CDR2 YSYEKL. The length of the CDR3 is 18 residues.

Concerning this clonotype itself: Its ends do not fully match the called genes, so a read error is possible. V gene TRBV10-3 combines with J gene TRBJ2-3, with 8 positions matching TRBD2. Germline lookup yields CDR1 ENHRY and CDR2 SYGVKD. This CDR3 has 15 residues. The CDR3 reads CAINEETSGSDTQYF. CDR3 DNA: TGTGCCATCAATGAGGAAACTAGCGGCTCAGATACGCAGTATTTT.

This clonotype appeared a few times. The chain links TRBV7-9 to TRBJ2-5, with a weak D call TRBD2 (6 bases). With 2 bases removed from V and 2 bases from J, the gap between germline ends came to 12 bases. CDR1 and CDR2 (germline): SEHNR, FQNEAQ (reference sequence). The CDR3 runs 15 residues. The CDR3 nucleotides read TGTGCCAGCAGCTTACCCCGGGACTTTCAAGAGACCCAGTACTTC. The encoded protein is CASSLPRDFQETQYF.

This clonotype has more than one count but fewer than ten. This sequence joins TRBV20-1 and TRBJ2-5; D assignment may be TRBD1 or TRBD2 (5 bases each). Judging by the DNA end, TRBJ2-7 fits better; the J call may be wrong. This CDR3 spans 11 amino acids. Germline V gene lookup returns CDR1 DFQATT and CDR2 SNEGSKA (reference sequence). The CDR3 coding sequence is TGCAGTGCGCCGGGACCTAACGAGCAGTACTTC. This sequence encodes CSAPGPNEQYF.

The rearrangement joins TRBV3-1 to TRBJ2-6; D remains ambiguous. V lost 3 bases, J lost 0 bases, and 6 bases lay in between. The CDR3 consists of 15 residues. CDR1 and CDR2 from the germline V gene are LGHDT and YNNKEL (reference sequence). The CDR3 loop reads CASSHSDSGANVLTF. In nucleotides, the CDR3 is TGTGCCAGCAGCCATTCGGACTCTGGGGCCAACGTCCTGACTTTC.

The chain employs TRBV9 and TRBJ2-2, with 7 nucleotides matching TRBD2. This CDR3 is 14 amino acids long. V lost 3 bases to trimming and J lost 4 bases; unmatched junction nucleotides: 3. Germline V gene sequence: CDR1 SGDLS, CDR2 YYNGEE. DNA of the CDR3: TGTGCCAGCAGCGCCGGGACTACCACCGGGGAGCTGTTTTTT. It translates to CASSAGTTTGELFF.

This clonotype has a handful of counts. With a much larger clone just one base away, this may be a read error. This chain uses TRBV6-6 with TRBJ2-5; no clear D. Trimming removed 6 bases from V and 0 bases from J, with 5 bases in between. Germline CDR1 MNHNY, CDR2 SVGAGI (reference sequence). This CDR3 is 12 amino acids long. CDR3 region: CASRRYQETQYF. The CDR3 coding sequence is TGTGCCAGCAGGCGGTACCAAGAGACCCAGTACTTC.

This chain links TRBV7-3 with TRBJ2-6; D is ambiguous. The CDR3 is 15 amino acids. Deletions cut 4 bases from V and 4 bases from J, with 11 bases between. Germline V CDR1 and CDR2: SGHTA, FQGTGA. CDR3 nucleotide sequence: TGTGCCAGCAGCTCGTCAGGAACCGGGGCCAACGTCCTGACTTTC. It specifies CASSSSGTGANVLTF.

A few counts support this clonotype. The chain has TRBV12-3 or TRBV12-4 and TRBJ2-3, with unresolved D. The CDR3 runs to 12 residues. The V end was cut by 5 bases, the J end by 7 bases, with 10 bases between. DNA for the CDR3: TGTGCCAGCAGTAGGCCGGGTCATACGCAGTATTTT. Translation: CASSRPGHTQYF.

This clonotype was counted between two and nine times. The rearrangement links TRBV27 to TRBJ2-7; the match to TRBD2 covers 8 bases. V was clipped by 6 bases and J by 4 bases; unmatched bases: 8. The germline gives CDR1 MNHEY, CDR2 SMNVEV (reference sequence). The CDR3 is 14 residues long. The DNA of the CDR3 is TGTGCCAGCAGCCGGGGGGGTTGGGGGTACGAGCAGTACTTC. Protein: CASSRGGWGYEQYF.